The source of this T cell receptor (beta chain) is a study of PD-L1 blockade in urothelial cancer. The wider study: Among blood samples, the median T cell count was some 140,000. Study outcomes and limitations: Pretreatment blood TCR clonality under the median forecast improved survival.

Locally advanced or metastatic urothelial carcinoma affected all patients. The repertoire was sequenced with immunoSEQ multiplex PCR; TCRdb's copy has only in-frame clones and lacks some. The top ten clones hold more than 8% of a sample with about 91,000 clones, approximately 91% of them seen once. The CDR3 covers 15 residues. V dropped 3 bases and J dropped 0 bases, with 11 bases sitting between them. Germline values: CDR1 LNHDA, CDR2 SQIVND (reference sequence). This clone was recorded only once. What it recognizes is unknown. This sequence joins TRBV19 and TRBJ1-2, with D tentatively TRBD1 (6 bases). The source was PBMCs, collected around atezolizumab (anti-PD-L1) treatment. This TCR derives from a man in his 60s with urothelial cancer. CDR3 protein: CASSIMAGANYGYTF. CDR3 DNA: TGTGCCAGTAGTATTATGGCAGGGGCTAACTATGGCTACACCTTC.